These 5 T cell receptor beta chains share one sample of origin, sequenced in a study of OX40 agonist ivuxolimab in advanced cancers. Produced via immunoSEQ multiplex PCR; TCRdb's table is partial and in-frame only. Found here are 30,000 to 45,000 clones, roughly 69% of them singletons; the top ten hold 15% to 20%. This specimen was CD4+ or CD8+ T cells sorted from blood, taken in a trial of the OX40 agonist ivuxolimab. These receptor sequences come from an adult with an advanced solid tumor such as melanoma, head and neck, liver or kidney cancer.

The chain carries TRBV10-3 and TRBJ1-1; D is unclear. The CDR3 sequence is 15 residues long. V lost 2 bases to trimming and J lost 3 bases, with 13 bases between them. Germline CDR1 and CDR2: ENHRY and SYGVKD. The CDR3: CAISEPIGGDTEAFF. Here the CDR3 DNA reads TGTGCCATCAGTGAGCCAATCGGTGGAGACACTGAAGCTTTCTTT.

The gene calls are TRBV6-1 and TRBJ1-1; D unclear. The germline CDR1 and CDR2 sequences are MNHNS and SASEGT. The CDR3 spans 15 residues. The V gene lost 6 bases and the J gene lost 5 bases, with 19 bases spanning the gap. The CDR3 DNA reads TGTGCCAGCAGGGGCTTTAAGGGAGGGAGAACTGAAGCTTTCTTT. Its translation: CASRGFKGGRTEAFF.

This clone came up a few times. The V gene is TRBV9, the J gene TRBJ1-5; 7 bases fit TRBD1. Germline CDR1 SGDLS, CDR2 YYNGEE. V lost 3 bases, J lost 3 bases, and 6 bases stayed unmatched. This CDR3 comprises 15 residues. CDR3 loop: CASSATGDFNQPQHF. The CDR3 DNA reads as TGTGCCAGCAGCGCCACAGGGGACTTCAATCAGCCCCAGCATTTT.

This clone is judged medium-sized. The chain is built from TRBV19 and TRBJ2-7, with D possibly being TRBD2 (6 bases). V was trimmed by 3 bases and J by 0 bases, leaving 15 bases between them. Germline CDR1 is LNHDA and CDR2 is SQIVND (reference sequence). The CDR3 has 16 residues. CDR3 in amino acids: CASSIAGGPSSYEQYF. DNA for the CDR3: TGTGCCAGTAGTATTGCCGGGGGACCGAGCTCCTACGAGCAGTACTTC.

By share of the sample, this clone is medium-sized. V gene TRBV28 combines with J gene TRBJ1-6, with D tentatively TRBD1 (6 bases). The CDR3 extends over 15 amino acids. V lost 5 bases, J lost 11 bases, and 19 bases lay in between. In germline, CDR1 is MDHEN, CDR2 SYDVKM. The CDR3 DNA follows: TGTGCCAGCAGTCAGGCAACAGGGAGGGAGGCACCCCTCCACTTT. This encodes CASSQATGREAPLHF.